This record covers a single TCR beta chain. The antigen is undetermined. This record belongs to a study of cytomegalovirus exposure and HLA in healthy donors. Study results and caveats: In the 120 validation repertoires, just under 95% of cluster scores exceeded 0, per a later analysis.

TCRdb's copy holds only in-frame clones and misses some; the assay was immunoSEQ multiplex PCR. The sample includes 70,000 to 75,000 clones, 85% to 95% of them seen just once. V was pared by 6 bases and J by 6 bases, with 8 bases of the junction left unmatched. The germline CDR1 and CDR2 sequences are SGHDN and FVKESK. The CDR3 is 15 residues long. V and J are TRBV14 and TRBJ2-1; 10 bases map to TRBD2. The clonotype comes from a woman between 18 and 30 years old in good health and CMV-seropositive. Sequenced material: PBMCs. The CDR3 protein is CASRRAGGPVNEQFF. The CDR3, as DNA: TGTGCCAGCAGAAGAGCGGGAGGGCCGGTCAATGAGCAGTTCTTC.